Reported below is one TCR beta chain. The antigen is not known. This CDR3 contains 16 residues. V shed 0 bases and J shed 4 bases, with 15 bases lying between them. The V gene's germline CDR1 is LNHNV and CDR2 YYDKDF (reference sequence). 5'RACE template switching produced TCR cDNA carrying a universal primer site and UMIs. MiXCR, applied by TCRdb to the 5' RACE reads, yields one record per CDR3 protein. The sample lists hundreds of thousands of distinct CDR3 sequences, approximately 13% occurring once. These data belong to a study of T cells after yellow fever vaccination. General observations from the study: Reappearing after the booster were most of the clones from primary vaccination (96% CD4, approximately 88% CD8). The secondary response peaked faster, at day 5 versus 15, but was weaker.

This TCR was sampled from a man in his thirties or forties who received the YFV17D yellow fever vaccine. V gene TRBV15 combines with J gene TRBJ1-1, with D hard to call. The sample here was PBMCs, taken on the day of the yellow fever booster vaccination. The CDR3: CATSRDSAVQGTEAFF. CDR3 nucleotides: TGTGCCACCAGCAGAGATAGTGCGGTACAAGGCACTGAAGCTTTCTTT. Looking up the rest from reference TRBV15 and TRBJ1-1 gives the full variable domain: DAMVIQNPRYQVTQFGKPVTLSCSQTLNHNVMYWYQQKSSQAPKLLFHYYDKDFNNEADTPDNFQSRRPNTSFCFLDIRSPGLGDTAMYLCATSRDSAVQGTEAFFGQGTRLTVV.